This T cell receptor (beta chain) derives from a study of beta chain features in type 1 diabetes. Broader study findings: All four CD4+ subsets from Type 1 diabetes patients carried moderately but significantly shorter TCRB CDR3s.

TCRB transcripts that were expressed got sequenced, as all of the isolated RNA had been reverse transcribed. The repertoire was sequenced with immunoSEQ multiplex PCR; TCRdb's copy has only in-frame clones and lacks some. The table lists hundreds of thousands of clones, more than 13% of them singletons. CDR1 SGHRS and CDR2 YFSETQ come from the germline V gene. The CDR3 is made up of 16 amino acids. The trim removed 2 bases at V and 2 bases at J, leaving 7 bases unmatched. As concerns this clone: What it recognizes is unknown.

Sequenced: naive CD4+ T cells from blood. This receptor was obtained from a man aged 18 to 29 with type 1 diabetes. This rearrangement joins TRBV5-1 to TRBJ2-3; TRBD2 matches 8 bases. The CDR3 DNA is TGCGCCAGCAGCTTCTTACTAGCGGATTTCACAGATACGCAGTATTTT. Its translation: CASSFLLADFTDTQYF.